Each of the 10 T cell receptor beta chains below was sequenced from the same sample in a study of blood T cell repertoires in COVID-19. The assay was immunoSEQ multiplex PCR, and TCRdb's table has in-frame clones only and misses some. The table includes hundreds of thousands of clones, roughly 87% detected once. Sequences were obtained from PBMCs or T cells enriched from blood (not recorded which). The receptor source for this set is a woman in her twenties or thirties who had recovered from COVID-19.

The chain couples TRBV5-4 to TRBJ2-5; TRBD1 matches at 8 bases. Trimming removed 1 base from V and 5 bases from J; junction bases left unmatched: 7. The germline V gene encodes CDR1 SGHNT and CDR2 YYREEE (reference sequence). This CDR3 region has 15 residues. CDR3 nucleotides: TGTGCCAGCAGCTTGCCAGGGGGCTTGGAGGAGACCCAGTACTTC. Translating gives CASSLPGGLEETQYF.

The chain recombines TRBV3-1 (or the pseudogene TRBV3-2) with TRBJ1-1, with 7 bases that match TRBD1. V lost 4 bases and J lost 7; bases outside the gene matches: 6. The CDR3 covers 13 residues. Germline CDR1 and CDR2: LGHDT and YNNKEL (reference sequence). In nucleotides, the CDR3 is TGTGCCAGCAGCCCCCGTTGGGACAGTGAAGCTTTCTTT. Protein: CASSPRWDSEAFF.

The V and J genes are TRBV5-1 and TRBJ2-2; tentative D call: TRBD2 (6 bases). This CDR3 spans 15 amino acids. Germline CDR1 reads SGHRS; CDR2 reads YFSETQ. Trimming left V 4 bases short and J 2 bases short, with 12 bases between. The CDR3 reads CASSQRRVNTGELFF. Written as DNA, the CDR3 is TGCGCCAGCAGCCAACGGAGGGTAAACACCGGGGAGCTGTTTTTT.

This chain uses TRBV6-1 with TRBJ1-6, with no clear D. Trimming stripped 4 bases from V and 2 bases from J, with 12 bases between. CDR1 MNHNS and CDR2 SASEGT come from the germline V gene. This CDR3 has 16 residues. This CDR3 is CASSALKRPYNSPLHF. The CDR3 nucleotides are TGTGCCAGCAGTGCTCTCAAGAGGCCCTATAATTCACCCCTCCACTTT.

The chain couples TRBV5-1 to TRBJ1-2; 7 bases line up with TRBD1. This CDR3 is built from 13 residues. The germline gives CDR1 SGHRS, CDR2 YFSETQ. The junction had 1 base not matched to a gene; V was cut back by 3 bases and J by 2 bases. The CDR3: CASSSQGNYGYTF. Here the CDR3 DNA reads TGCGCCAGCAGCTCACAGGGGAACTATGGCTACACCTTC.

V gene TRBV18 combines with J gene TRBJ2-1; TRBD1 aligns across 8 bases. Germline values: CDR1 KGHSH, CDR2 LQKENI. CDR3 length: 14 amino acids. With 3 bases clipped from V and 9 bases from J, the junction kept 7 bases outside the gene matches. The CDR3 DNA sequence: TGTGCCAGCTCACCTCTGACAGGGGTAGGTGAGCAGTTCTTC. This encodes CASSPLTGVGEQFF.

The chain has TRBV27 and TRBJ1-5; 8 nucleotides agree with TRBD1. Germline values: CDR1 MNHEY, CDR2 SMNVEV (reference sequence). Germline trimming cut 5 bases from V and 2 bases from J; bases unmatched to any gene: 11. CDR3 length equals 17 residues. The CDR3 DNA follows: TGTGCCAGCAGTCTTATCGCTGCGACAGGGGGCAATCAGCCCCAGCATTTT. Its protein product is CASSLIAATGGNQPQHF.

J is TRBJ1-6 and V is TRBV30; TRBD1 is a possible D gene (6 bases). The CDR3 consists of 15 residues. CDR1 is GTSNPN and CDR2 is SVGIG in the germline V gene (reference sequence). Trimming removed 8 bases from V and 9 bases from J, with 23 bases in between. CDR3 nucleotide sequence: TGTGCCGGTCACACAGGGAGAAATTCTGGTTCACCCCTCCACTTT. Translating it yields CAGHTGRNSGSPLHF.

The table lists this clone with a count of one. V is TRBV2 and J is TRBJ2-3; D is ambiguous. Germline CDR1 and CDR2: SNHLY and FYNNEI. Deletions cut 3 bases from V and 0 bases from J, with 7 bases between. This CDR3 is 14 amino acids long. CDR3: CASSESSSTDTQYF. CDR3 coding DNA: TGTGCCAGCAGTGAGAGTAGTAGCACAGATACGCAGTATTTT.

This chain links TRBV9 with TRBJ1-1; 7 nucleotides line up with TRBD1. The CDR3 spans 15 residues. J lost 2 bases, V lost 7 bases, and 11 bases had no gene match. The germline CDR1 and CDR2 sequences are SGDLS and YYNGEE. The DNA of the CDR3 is TGTGCCAGCGGATGGGTTGAGGGGGCCAACACTGAAGCTTTCTTT. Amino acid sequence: CASGWVEGANTEAFF. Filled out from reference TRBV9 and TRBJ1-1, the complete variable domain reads DSGVTQTPKHLITATGQRVTLRCSPRSGDLSVYWYQQSLDQGLQFLIQYYNGEERAKGNILERFSAQQFPDLHSELNLSSLELGDSALYFCASGWVEGANTEAFFGQGTRLTVV.